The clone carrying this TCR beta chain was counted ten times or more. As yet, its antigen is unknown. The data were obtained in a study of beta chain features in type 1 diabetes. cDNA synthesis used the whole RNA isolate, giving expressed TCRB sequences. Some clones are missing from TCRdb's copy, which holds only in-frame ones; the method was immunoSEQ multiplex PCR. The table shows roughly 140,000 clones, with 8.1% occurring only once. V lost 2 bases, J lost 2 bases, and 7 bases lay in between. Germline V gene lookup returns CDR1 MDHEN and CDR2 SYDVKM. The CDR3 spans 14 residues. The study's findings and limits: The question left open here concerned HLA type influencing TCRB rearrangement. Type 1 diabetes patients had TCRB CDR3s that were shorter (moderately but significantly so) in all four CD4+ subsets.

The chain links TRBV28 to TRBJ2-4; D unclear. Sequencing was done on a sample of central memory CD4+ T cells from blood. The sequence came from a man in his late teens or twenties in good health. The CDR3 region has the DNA TGTGCCAGCAGTTTACCGGTCACCAAAAACATTCAGTACTTC. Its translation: CASSLPVTKNIQYF.